This T cell receptor (beta chain) was captured by sequencing in a study of T cell changes during pregnancy in multiple sclerosis. Sequenced by immunoSEQ multiplex PCR; TCRdb stores in-frame clones only, minus some. The sample includes 85,000 to 130,000 clones, more than 80% seen only once; the top ten take approximately 1.5%. V lost 5 bases, J lost 3 bases, and 9 bases lay in between. The CDR3 runs to 13 residues. CDR1 is SGHRS, CDR2 YFSETQ, per germline. This clonotype originated in a female donor with multiple sclerosis, enrolled in a pregnancy study. The rearrangement links TRBV5-1 to TRBJ1-5; D unclear. Sequencing used peripheral blood, obtained before pregnancy. Here the CDR3 reads CASRRTPNQPQHF. In DNA form, the CDR3 reads TGCGCCAGCAGGAGGACTCCCAATCAGCCCCAGCATTTT. The variable domain in full, with the rest retrieved from reference TRBV5-1 and TRBJ1-5, is KAGVTQTPRYLIKTRGQQVTLSCSPISGHRSVSWYQQTPGQGLQFLFEYFSETQRNKGNFPGRFSGRQFSNSRSEMNVSTLELGDSALYLCASRRTPNQPQHFGDGTRLSIL.